This T cell receptor (beta chain) was captured in a study of control samples from healthy donors and cancer patients. The table came from immunoSEQ multiplex PCR; TCRdb's copy has only in-frame clones and leaves some out. Found here are about 63,000 clones, over 75% of them singletons; the top ten hold over 9.5%. CDR1 and CDR2 from the germline V gene are SEHNR and FQNEAQ (reference sequence). This CDR3 comprises 14 residues. V gave up 1 base and J gave up 10 bases, with 14 bases separating them. Sequenced input: PBMCs. The origin of this receptor is a woman aged 55-75 years with lung cancer. The rearrangement uses TRBV7-9 and TRBJ2-1; unclear D gene. Here the CDR3 reads CASSLVPVNEEQFF. Here the CDR3 DNA reads TGTGCCAGCAGCTTAGTCCCCGTCAATGAGGAGCAGTTCTTC.